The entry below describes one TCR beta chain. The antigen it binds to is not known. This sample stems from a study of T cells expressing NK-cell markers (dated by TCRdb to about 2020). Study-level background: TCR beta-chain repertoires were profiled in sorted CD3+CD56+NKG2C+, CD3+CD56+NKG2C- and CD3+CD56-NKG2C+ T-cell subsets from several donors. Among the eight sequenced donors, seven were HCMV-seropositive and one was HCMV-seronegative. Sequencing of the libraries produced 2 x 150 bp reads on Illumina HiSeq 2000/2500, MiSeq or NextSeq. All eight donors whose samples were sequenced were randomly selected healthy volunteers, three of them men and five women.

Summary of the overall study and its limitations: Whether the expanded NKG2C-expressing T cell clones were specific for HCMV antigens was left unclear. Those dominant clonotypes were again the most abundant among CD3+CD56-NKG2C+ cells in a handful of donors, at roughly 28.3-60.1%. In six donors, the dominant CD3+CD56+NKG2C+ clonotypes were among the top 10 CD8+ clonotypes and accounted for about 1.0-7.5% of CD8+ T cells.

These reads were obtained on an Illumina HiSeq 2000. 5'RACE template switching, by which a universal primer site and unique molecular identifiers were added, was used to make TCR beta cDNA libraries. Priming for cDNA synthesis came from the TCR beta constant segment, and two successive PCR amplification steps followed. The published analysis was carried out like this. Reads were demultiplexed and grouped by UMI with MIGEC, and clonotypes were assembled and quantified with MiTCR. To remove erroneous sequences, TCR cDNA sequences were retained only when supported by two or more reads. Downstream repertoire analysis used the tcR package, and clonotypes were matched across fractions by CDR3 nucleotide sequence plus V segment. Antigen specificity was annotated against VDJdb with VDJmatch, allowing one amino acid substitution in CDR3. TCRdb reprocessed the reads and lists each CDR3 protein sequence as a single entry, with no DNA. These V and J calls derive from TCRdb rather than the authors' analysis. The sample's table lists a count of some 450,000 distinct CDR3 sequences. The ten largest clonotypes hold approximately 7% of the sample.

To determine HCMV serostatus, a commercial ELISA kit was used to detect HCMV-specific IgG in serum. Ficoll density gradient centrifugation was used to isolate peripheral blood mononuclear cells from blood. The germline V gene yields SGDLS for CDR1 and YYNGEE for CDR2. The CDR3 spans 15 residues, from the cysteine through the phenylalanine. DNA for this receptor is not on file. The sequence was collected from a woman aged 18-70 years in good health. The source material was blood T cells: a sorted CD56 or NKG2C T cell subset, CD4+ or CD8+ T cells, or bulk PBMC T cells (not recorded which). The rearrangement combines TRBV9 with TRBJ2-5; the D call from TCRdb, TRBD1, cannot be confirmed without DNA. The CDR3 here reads CASSSQTGALETQYF. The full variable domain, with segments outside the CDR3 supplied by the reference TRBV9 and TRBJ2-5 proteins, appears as DSGVTQTPKHLITATGQRVTLRCSPRSGDLSVYWYQQSLDQGLQFLIQYYNGEERAKGNILERFSAQQFPDLHSELNLSSLELGDSALYFCASSSQTGALETQYFGPGTRLLVL.